Below, 17 T cell receptor beta chains from the same sample are listed, as sequenced in a study of blood T cell repertoires in COVID-19. Clones were sequenced by immunoSEQ multiplex PCR, and TCRdb holds only the in-frame ones, with some missing. The sample has fewer than 150,000 clones, more than 85% seen once. Sequenced input: peripheral blood. These receptors were obtained from a human donor in a cohort sampled during active COVID-19.

This chain links TRBV27 with TRBJ2-3, with 10 positions matching TRBD1. V shed 4 bases, J shed 5 bases, and the junction held 6 bases outside the gene matches. The CDR3 is 15 residues long. Germline V CDR1 and CDR2: MNHEY, SMNVEV (reference sequence). CDR3 in DNA: TGTGCCAGCAGTTCCATGGACAGGGGGAGAGATACGCAGTATTTT. Protein: CASSSMDRGRDTQYF.

The chain uses TRBV3-1 (or the pseudogene TRBV3-2) and TRBJ2-1; 7 bases agree with TRBD2. The germline gives CDR1 LGHDT, CDR2 YNNKEL (reference sequence). The CDR3 has 16 residues. V was clipped by 5 bases and J by 2 bases; unmatched bases: 9. CDR3: CASSSRDYQTYNEQFF. The CDR3 DNA reads as TGTGCCAGCAGCTCCCGGGACTACCAAACCTACAATGAGCAGTTCTTC.

The genes are TRBV24-1 and TRBJ2-3, with 10 nucleotides matching TRBD2. Trimming took 9 bases from V and 3 from J; bases not matched to a gene: 5. CDR1 and CDR2 from the germline V gene are KGHDR and SFDVKD. The CDR3 has 14 amino acids. The CDR3 reads CATGKREGTDTQYF. The CDR3 nucleotides are TGTGCCACCGGCAAGCGGGAGGGAACAGATACGCAGTATTTT.

This clone is a singleton in its sample. This chain's CDR3 is CASSSQVYEQYF. CDR3 nucleotide sequence: TGTGCCAGCAGTTCTCAGGTCTACGAGCAGTACTTC. The chain links TRBV12-3 or TRBV12-4 to TRBJ2-7; D call uncertain. Trimming shortened V by 4 bases and J by 3 bases, and 7 bases separated the two germline ends. CDR3 length: 12 amino acids.

This clone was recorded once. This rearrangement joins TRBV27 to TRBJ2-7, with D possibly matching TRBD1 (5 bases). The CDR3 is 16 residues long. Trimming took off 4 bases at V and 2 bases at J, with 18 bases between the two ends. Germline values: CDR1 MNHEY, CDR2 SMNVEV (reference sequence). This CDR3 is CASSSSPWGETYEQYF. The CDR3 region has the DNA TGTGCCAGCAGTTCCTCCCCTTGGGGCGAAACCTACGAGCAGTACTTC.

The chain is built from TRBV27 and TRBJ1-2; perhaps TRBD1 as D (6 bases). Trimming removed 5 bases from V and 7 bases from J, with 14 bases in between. Germline CDR1 is MNHEY and CDR2 is SMNVEV (reference sequence). This CDR3 comprises 13 residues. CDR3 bases: TGTGCCAGCAGTCTCCCGACAGGACGTGGCTACACCTTC. Translation: CASSLPTGRGYTF.

The chain recombines TRBV19 with TRBJ1-1, with TRBD1 identical over 8 bases. The length of the CDR3 is 16 residues. J was trimmed by 5 bases and V by 5 bases; bases with no gene match: 13. Germline loops: CDR1 LNHDA, CDR2 SQIVND (reference sequence). CDR3: CASSAHRGGVRTEAFF. Written as DNA, the CDR3 is TGTGCCAGTAGTGCCCACAGGGGGGGCGTAAGGACTGAAGCTTTCTTT.

The J gene is TRBJ1-1, the V gene TRBV29-1, with 8 positions matching TRBD1. Germline V lookup: CDR1 SQVTM, CDR2 ANQGSEA. CDR3 size: 12 residues. V was clipped by 4 bases and J by 4 bases; unmatched bases: 2. CDR3 in DNA: TGCAGCGTTGTAGACAGGGGCACTGAAGCTTTCTTT. Encoded protein: CSVVDRGTEAFF.

This clone showed up just once. One end of the junction is discordant with germline, which a read error may explain. The rearrangement links TRBV14 to TRBJ1-2; no definite D call. The CDR3 is 13 residues long. Germline-derived CDR1 and CDR2 are SGHDN and FVKESK. DNA of the CDR3: TGTGTCAGCAGCCAAGATTTTGGAGGTGGCTACACCTTC. This sequence encodes CVSSQDFGGGYTF.

V and J are TRBV3-1 (or the pseudogene TRBV3-2) and TRBJ2-7, with 7 nucleotides matching TRBD2. With 8 bases clipped from V and 2 bases from J, the junction kept 12 bases outside the gene matches. The CDR3 runs 15 residues. The germline V gene has CDR1 LGHDT and CDR2 YNNKEL (reference sequence). This chain's CDR3 is CASGYKSGTPYEQYF. Here the CDR3 DNA reads TGTGCCAGCGGATACAAAAGCGGGACCCCCTACGAGCAGTACTTC.

The V call is TRBV5-1, the J call TRBJ2-7; 9 bases are shared with TRBD2. In germline, CDR1 is SGHRS, CDR2 YFSETQ. Losses at the gene ends were 1 base for V and 2 bases for J; bases not matched to a gene: 7. CDR3 size: 16 residues. DNA of the CDR3: TGCGCCAGCAGCTTGCCCTTTAGCGGGAGTCCCTACGAGCAGTACTTC. This gives the protein CASSLPFSGSPYEQYF.

The chain recombines TRBV7-3 with TRBJ2-1; 8 bases align to TRBD1. CDR1 and CDR2 from the germline V gene are SGHTA and FQGTGA. The CDR3 extends over 15 amino acids. V was pared by 5 bases and J by 2 bases, with 5 bases of the junction left unmatched. Written as DNA, the CDR3 is TGTGCCAGCAGCGACCGGGACAGGACCTACAATGAGCAGTTCTTC. This codes for CASSDRDRTYNEQFF.

This clone has only one observation. CDR3 sequence: CASSRTGLAAYNEQFF. For the CDR3, the DNA is TGCGCCAGCAGCCGGACCGGACTAGCGGCTTACAATGAGCAGTTCTTC. This chain connects TRBV4-1 to TRBJ2-1; 10 bases align to TRBD2. Germline CDR1 reads MGHRA; CDR2 reads YSYEKL. V lost 4 bases and J lost 4; bases outside the gene matches: 7. The CDR3 consists of 16 residues.

This chain links TRBV20-1 with TRBJ2-1; D is possibly TRBD2 (5 bases). V was trimmed by 3 bases and J by 6 bases, leaving 12 bases between them. The CDR3 covers 13 residues. Germline CDR1 DFQATT, CDR2 SNEGSKA (reference sequence). The DNA of the CDR3 is TGCAGTGCTAGTGAGGGAGCCGTCAATGAGCAGTTCTTC. Protein sequence: CSASEGAVNEQFF.

The chain couples TRBV4-1 to TRBJ1-6; 8 nucleotides align to TRBD1. There are 16 residues in the CDR3. Trimming removed 3 bases from V and 3 bases from J; junction bases left unmatched: 4. Germline CDR1 and CDR2: MGHRA and YSYEKL. The CDR3 DNA reads TGCGCCAGCAGCCATCCGGGACAGGACTATAATTCACCCCTCCACTTT. It encodes CASSHPGQDYNSPLHF.

This chain joins TRBV4-1 and TRBJ1-4; D not resolved. V lost 1 base, J lost 3 bases, and 15 bases lay in between. CDR3 length equals 17 residues. CDR1 and CDR2 (germline): MGHRA, YSYEKL. CDR3 loop: CASSQGYIGNSNEKLFF. In nucleotides, the CDR3 is TGCGCCAGCAGCCAAGGGTACATCGGGAATTCTAATGAAAAACTGTTTTTT.

V is TRBV28 and J is TRBJ2-1; 12 bases map to TRBD2. Looked up from germline, CDR1 is MDHEN and CDR2 is SYDVKM. This CDR3 is 15 amino acids long. V shed 6 bases, J shed 4 bases, and the junction held 4 bases outside the gene matches. In DNA, the CDR3 is TGTGCCAGCAGGGGGGGACTAGCGGGTTACAATGAGCAGTTCTTC. Translating it yields CASRGGLAGYNEQFF.